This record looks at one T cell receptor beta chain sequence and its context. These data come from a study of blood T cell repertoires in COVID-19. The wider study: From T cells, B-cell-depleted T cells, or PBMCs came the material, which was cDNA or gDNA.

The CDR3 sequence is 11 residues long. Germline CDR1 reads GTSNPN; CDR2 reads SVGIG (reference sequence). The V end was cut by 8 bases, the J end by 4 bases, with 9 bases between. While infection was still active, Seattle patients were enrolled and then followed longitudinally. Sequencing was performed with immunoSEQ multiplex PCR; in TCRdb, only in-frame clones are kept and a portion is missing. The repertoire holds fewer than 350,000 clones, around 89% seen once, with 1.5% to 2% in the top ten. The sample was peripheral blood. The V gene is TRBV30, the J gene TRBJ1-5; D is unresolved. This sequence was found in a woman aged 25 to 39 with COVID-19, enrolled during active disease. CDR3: CATGQNQPQHF. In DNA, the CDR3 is TGTGCCACTGGGCAAAATCAGCCCCAGCATTTT.